This T cell receptor (beta chain) was sequenced in a study of molecular identifiers for immune sequencing clone quantification. Naive CD8 T cells were sorted as CD8+CD4-CCR7+CD45RA+. This clonotype was counted between two and nine times. Preparation of the bulk TCR libraries relied on previously described methods and listed TCR primers. TCRdb re-called the PCR reads through MiXCR, storing one row per CDR3 protein. The table shows 490,000 or so distinct CDR3 sequences, with roughly 26% occurring only once. The length of the CDR3 is 14 residues. Per the germline V gene, CDR1 is MNHEY and CDR2 is SMNVEV (reference sequence). J gave up 2 bases and V 9 bases, and 8 bases lay outside the gene matches.

The sequence derives from a human donor in good health. Some libraries in this study had Jurkat cell RNA spiked in. This chain joins TRBV27 and TRBJ2-7; 9 nucleotides match TRBD2. The sequenced sample consisted of naive CD8+ T cells from blood, with Jurkat cell RNA spiked in. Regarding subset: FACS-sorted CD8+CD4-CCR7+CD45RA+ naive T cells. In DNA, the CDR3 is TGTGCCAGTGGTAGCGGGAGCAGCACCTACGAGCAGTACTTC. Translating gives CASGSGSSTYEQYF.